The entry that follows covers one T cell receptor beta chain sequence. Its specificity is unknown. TCR beta CDR3 regions were amplified from RNA. TCR CDR3 underwent first-round RT-PCR with the HTBI primer set. In TCRdb, the multiplex PCR reads were re-called with MiXCR into one record per CDR3 protein. The table shows under 600,000 distinct CDR3 sequences, with approximately 15% occurring only once. The sample comes from a study of T cells in Graves' hyperthyroidism and ophthalmopathy. Study background: Peripheral blood draws took place at initial diagnosis, ahead of any treatment. Study-wide points: Blood samples included most of the expanded thyroid clonotypes exceeding 0.001.

From germline, CDR1 is WSHSY and CDR2 SAAADI. There are 16 residues in the CDR3. The V end lost 7 bases, the J end lost 8 bases, and 24 bases lay between the germline ends. J is TRBJ2-1 and V is TRBV10-2; weak D call: TRBD2 (6 bases). The clonotype was recovered from a woman between 40 and 50 years old with Graves' ophthalmopathy. Sequenced: blood. The CDR3 loop is CASMNVGRPKTDEQFF. The CDR3 coding sequence is TGCGCCAGCATGAACGTCGGGAGACCTAAAACAGATGAGCAGTTCTTC.